These 26 T cell receptor beta chains originate from one sample sequenced in a study of blood T cells in healthy people across ages. With a J-beta primer mix and a sample-barcoded 5' primer, a second PCR ran roughly 6 to 11 cycles. TCRdb passed the 5' RACE reads through MiXCR, listing each CDR3 protein once. Among hundreds of thousands of distinct CDR3 sequences listed, 45% to 50% were seen once. Input material: blood. These TCRs come from a woman aged 60-70 years in good health.

The chain couples TRBV28 to TRBJ1-1; TRBD1 aligns across 8 bases. J gave up 7 bases and V 6 bases, and 10 bases lay outside the gene matches. Looked up from germline, CDR1 is MDHEN and CDR2 is SYDVKM. This CDR3 spans 14 amino acids. The CDR3 bases are TGTGCCAGCAGGTATGCAGGGGGCACCAGTGAAGCTTTCTTT. It codes for CASRYAGGTSEAFF.

This clonotype was counted a few times. V gene TRBV29-1 combines with J gene TRBJ2-3, with TRBD2 matching over 9 bases. Trimming cost V 0 bases and J 1 base; bases outside gene matches: 2. This CDR3 comprises 15 residues. The germline gives CDR1 SQVTM, CDR2 ANQGSEA. The CDR3 spells CSVEEVAGGTDTQYF. In nucleotides, the CDR3 is TGCAGCGTTGAAGAAGTAGCGGGAGGCACAGATACGCAGTATTTT.

The V gene is TRBV11-2, the J gene TRBJ2-1; D is uncertain. Trimming left V 3 bases short and J 4 bases short, with 13 bases between. CDR1 is SGHAT, CDR2 FQNNGV, per germline. The CDR3 totals 15 residues. The CDR3 nucleotides are TGTGCCAGCAGCTTCCTAGGGTCCCCTTACAATGAGCAGTTCTTC. Residues: CASSFLGSPYNEQFF.

In this sample, this clonotype turned up a few times. The chain carries TRBV6-5 and TRBJ2-3, with D possibly TRBD1 on 5 matching bases. The CDR3 consists of 14 residues. V was cut by 4 bases and J by 2 bases, with 10 bases left in between. Per the germline V gene, CDR1 is MNHEY and CDR2 is SVGAGI. The CDR3 spells CASSSGRVTDTQYF. CDR3 nucleotides: TGTGCCAGCAGTTCTGGCAGGGTCACAGATACGCAGTATTTT.

The chain links TRBV7-8 to TRBJ1-2, with D uncertain. The CDR3 runs 15 residues. Germline assignment: CDR1 SGHVS and CDR2 FQNEAQ. The V end lost 0 bases, the J end lost 4 bases, and 12 bases lay between the germline ends. CDR3 sequence (DNA): TGTGCCAGCAGCTTAGCGGTACAGCGAGGCTATGGCTACACCTTC. Translating gives CASSLAVQRGYGYTF.

This clonotype was seen just once. The conserved phenylalanine or tryptophan is not found at the CDR3 terminus, so this likely reflects a read error. J is TRBJ1-1 and V is TRBV4-2; maybe TRBD1 (5 bases). CDR3 length: 17 residues. V shed 1 base and J shed 1 base, with 16 bases lying between them. Looked up from germline, CDR1 is LGHNA and CDR2 is YNFKEQ. As DNA, the CDR3 is TGTGCCAGCAGCCAAGTGGGGCTAGGACACCGGAACACTGAAGCTTTCGTT. Translation gives CASSQVGLGHRNTEAFV.

This chain uses TRBV20-1 with TRBJ2-5; no clear D. Trimming pared 6 bases from V and 11 bases from J, leaving 22 bases between. This CDR3 is built from 13 residues. Germline V CDR1 and CDR2: DFQATT, SNEGSKA (reference sequence). CDR3: CSAGGWVVGEQYF. The DNA for the CDR3 is TGCAGTGCCGGCGGATGGGTGGTTGGTGAGCAGTACTTC.

There are many counts of this clonotype. This may be a read error: a much more frequent sequence differs by one nucleotide. The chain has TRBV29-1 and TRBJ2-5, with TRBD2 matching 7 bases. CDR1 is SQVTM and CDR2 is ANQGSEA in the germline V gene. Trimming at V came to 3 bases and at J to 11 bases, leaving 12 bases not matched to a gene. The CDR3 extends over 13 amino acids. CDR3 nucleotide sequence: TGCAGCGTTGATGGCGGGAAGCGGGGTGAGCAGTACTTC. This encodes CSVDGGKRGEQYF.

This clonotype appeared a few times. This rearrangement joins TRBV7-9 to TRBJ1-2; 8 positions agree with TRBD1. CDR3 length: 15 amino acids. Germline CDR1 is SEHNR and CDR2 is FQNEAQ (reference sequence). With 6 bases clipped from V and 4 bases from J, the junction kept 10 bases outside the gene matches. CDR3 loop: CASRDTRGLSYGYTF. CDR3 coding DNA: TGTGCCAGCAGGGACACCAGGGGGCTGAGCTATGGCTACACCTTC.

This clonotype was detected only a few times. The rearrangement joins TRBV28 to TRBJ2-7; tentatively, D is TRBD1 (6 bases). V was clipped by 7 bases and J by 5 bases, with 18 bases between them. The CDR3 runs 14 residues. Looked up from germline, CDR1 is MDHEN and CDR2 is SYDVKM. The CDR3 DNA reads as TGTGCCAGCACCATCCGGGACATCTGGAACGAGCAGTACTTC. Translation gives CASTIRDIWNEQYF.

The rearrangement joins TRBV24-1 to TRBJ2-1; D not resolved. The germline V gene encodes CDR1 KGHDR and CDR2 SFDVKD. The ends were cut back, 1 base at V and 0 bases at J, with 9 bases in the middle. CDR3 length: 16 residues. CDR3 loop: CATSDLSGVSYNEQFF. CDR3 coding DNA: TGTGCCACCAGTGATTTATCTGGGGTCTCCTACAATGAGCAGTTCTTC.

This chain uses TRBV5-1 with TRBJ2-3; 7 nucleotides align to TRBD1. The V gene end was trimmed by 0 bases and the J gene end by 2 bases; junction bases not matched to a gene: 6. This CDR3 spans 16 amino acids. The germline gives CDR1 SGHRS, CDR2 YFSETQ. CDR3 amino acids: CASSLVQGQNTDTQYF. In DNA form, the CDR3 reads TGCGCCAGCAGCTTGGTACAGGGGCAGAACACAGATACGCAGTATTTT.

The chain carries TRBV24-1 and TRBJ2-1, with D possibly matching TRBD2 (5 bases). Trimming pared 5 bases from V and 2 bases from J, leaving 12 bases between. This CDR3 spans 15 amino acids. CDR1 is KGHDR and CDR2 is SFDVKD in the germline V gene. The chain's CDR3 is CATSVGTRTYNEQFF. The CDR3 DNA reads as TGTGCCACCAGTGTGGGAACTAGAACCTACAATGAGCAGTTCTTC.

The chain employs TRBV30 and TRBJ1-1, with D hard to call. Trimming left V 5 bases short and J 4 bases short, with 14 bases between. There are 13 residues in the CDR3. CDR1 is GTSNPN and CDR2 is SVGIG in the germline V gene (reference sequence). CDR3 nucleotide sequence: TGTGCCTGGGGAGGGAATGTGGCCACTGAAGCTTTCTTT. This sequence encodes CAWGGNVATEAFF.

The rearrangement joins TRBV5-1 to TRBJ2-7; possible D gene TRBD1, 5 bases. This CDR3 is built from 14 residues. The V gene's germline CDR1 is SGHRS and CDR2 YFSETQ. V was pared by 5 bases and J by 5 bases, with 17 bases between. The CDR3 region is CASRRQTDDHEQYF. CDR3 DNA: TGCGCCAGCAGGAGACAGACCGATGACCACGAGCAGTACTTC.

The V gene is TRBV20-1, the J gene TRBJ1-2, with 7 positions matching TRBD1. The germline V gene encodes CDR1 DFQATT and CDR2 SNEGSKA (reference sequence). The CDR3 spans 11 residues. CDR3: CNADREDGYTF. CDR3 DNA: TGCAACGCCGACAGGGAGGATGGCTACACCTTC.

The genes are TRBV29-1 and TRBJ1-2, with TRBD1 matching over 9 bases. In germline, CDR1 is SQVTM, CDR2 ANQGSEA. Unmatched junction bases numbered 11, after V lost 7 bases and J lost 8 bases. The CDR3 consists of 13 residues. The CDR3 is CSDPGQGMGGYTF. CDR3 nucleotide sequence: TGCAGCGATCCGGGACAGGGCATGGGCGGCTACACCTTC.

This clonotype appeared a single time. This chain uses TRBV5-1 with TRBJ1-2; TRBD1 is a possible D gene (5 bases). The germline CDR1 and CDR2 sequences are SGHRS and YFSETQ. The CDR3 consists of 12 residues. Trimming pared 3 bases from V and 6 bases from J, leaving 9 bases between. CDR3 DNA: TGCGCCAGCAGCTCGGAGGGACATGGCTACACCTTC. Translation gives CASSSEGHGYTF.

The V call is TRBV20-1, the J call TRBJ2-7; 8 bases are shared with TRBD2. The germline CDR1 and CDR2 sequences are DFQATT and SNEGSKA (reference sequence). V was pared by 1 base and J by 0 bases, with 8 bases of the junction left unmatched. The CDR3 contains 16 residues. The CDR3 loop reads CSARGWREDSSYEQYF. CDR3 coding DNA: TGCAGTGCTAGAGGGTGGCGGGAGGACTCCTCCTACGAGCAGTACTTC.

The rearrangement links TRBV20-1 to TRBJ1-1, with D possibly matching TRBD1 (5 bases). The CDR3 covers 12 residues. The V gene lost 8 bases and the J gene lost 0 bases, with 10 bases spanning the gap. Per germline, CDR1 DFQATT and CDR2 SNEGSKA (reference sequence). The CDR3 DNA follows: TGCAGTAGAGGGACGATGAACACTGAAGCTTTCTTT. This gives the protein CSRGTMNTEAFF.

The CDR3 spells CASSPGTGTGSNNEQFF. CDR3 DNA sequence: TGTGCCAGCAGCCCCGGGACCGGGACAGGGTCTAACAATGAGCAGTTCTTC. This sequence joins TRBV5-6 and TRBJ2-1; the match to TRBD1 covers 9 bases. V lost 4 bases, J lost 5 bases, and 13 bases stayed unmatched. The CDR3 has 17 residues. Germline V gives CDR1 SGHDT, CDR2 YYEEEE.

The J gene is TRBJ2-7, the V gene TRBV7-2; D unclear. From germline, CDR1 is SGHTA and CDR2 FQGNSA. This CDR3 has 11 residues. V lost 3 bases, J lost 5 bases, and 5 bases lay in between. The DNA of the CDR3 is TGTGCCAGCAGCTTGATTGACGAGCAGTACTTC. This codes for CASSLIDEQYF.

There are a few counts of this clonotype. The J gene is TRBJ2-4, the V gene TRBV28; possible D gene TRBD2, 5 bases. The CDR3 contains 14 residues. The V and J ends lost 7 bases and 8 bases respectively, with 18 bases between them. Germline V gives CDR1 MDHEN, CDR2 SYDVKM. CDR3 nucleotide sequence: TGTGCCAGCACTCGGGGAGATTTTACGGACATTCAGTACTTC. Translated, it gives CASTRGDFTDIQYF.

The chain recombines TRBV28 with TRBJ2-2; maybe TRBD2 (6 bases). CDR3 length: 17 amino acids. The germline V gene has CDR1 MDHEN and CDR2 SYDVKM. The V end was cut by 5 bases, the J end by 4 bases, with 20 bases between. The CDR3 here is CASSGFWREIGTGELFF. The CDR3 bases are TGTGCCAGCAGTGGGTTTTGGCGGGAAATCGGCACCGGGGAGCTGTTTTTT.

Written as DNA, the CDR3 is TGTGCCAGCAGCTTGGTCGGGACAGGGGGCGAATCACCCCTCCACTTT. Protein: CASSLVGTGGESPLHF. This chain joins TRBV7-2 and TRBJ1-6, with TRBD1 matching 12 bases. The germline CDR1 and CDR2 sequences are SGHTA and FQGNSA. The CDR3 covers 16 residues. V dropped 3 bases and J dropped 10; count of bases not matched to a gene: 7.

The V gene is TRBV6-1, the J gene TRBJ1-2; TRBD1 agrees at 8 bases. The CDR3 is 13 residues long. Trimming took 5 bases from V and 5 from J; bases not matched to a gene: 4. Germline V gives CDR1 MNHNS, CDR2 SASEGT. For the CDR3, the DNA is TGTGCCAGCAGTTCAGGGGGCTGGTATGGCTACACCTTC. It is translated as CASSSGGWYGYTF.